The 28 T cell receptor beta chains below all came from one sample that was sequenced in a study of T cell responses to AZD1222 COVID-19 vaccine. Only in-frame clones appear in the TCRdb table, and some are missing; sequencing was by immunoSEQ multiplex PCR. The sample records some 130,000 clones, 89% being singletons. The specimen was peripheral blood, collected on day 0 of AZD1222 vaccination. These receptors originate from an adult in good health.

The chain couples TRBV6-5 to TRBJ2-1, with D maybe TRBD1 (5 bases). Per the germline V gene, CDR1 is MNHEY and CDR2 is SVGAGI. With 6 bases removed from V and 10 bases from J, the gap between germline ends came to 7 bases. The CDR3 totals 10 residues. CDR3 nucleotides: TGTGCCAGCAGCTCAGGGGAGCAGTTCTTC. It specifies CASSSGEQFF.

A note on this clone: The junction departs from the called germline gene at one end, perhaps through a read error. This CDR3 reads CASSYGRGNSEAFF. In DNA form, the CDR3 reads TGTGCCAGCAGTTACGGTAGGGGGAACAGTGAAGCTTTCTTT. V and J are TRBV6-6 and TRBJ1-1; perhaps TRBD1 as D (6 bases). The CDR3 runs 14 residues. Germline CDR1 reads MNHNY; CDR2 reads SVGAGI (reference sequence).

This rearrangement joins TRBV16 to TRBJ2-7; 7 nucleotides agree with TRBD1. CDR1 is KGHSY, CDR2 FQNENV, per germline. The CDR3 contains 15 residues. J was trimmed by 5 bases and V by 3 bases; bases with no gene match: 10. Here the CDR3 reads CASSHPTDRLNEQYF. The CDR3 coding sequence is TGTGCCAGCAGCCACCCAACGGACAGGTTAAACGAGCAGTACTTC.

This chain links TRBV7-9 with TRBJ2-7; D is uncertain. V lost 5 bases, J lost 1 base, and 15 bases lay in between. In germline, CDR1 is SEHNR, CDR2 FQNEAQ (reference sequence). The CDR3 has 15 amino acids. The CDR3 here is CASSREAQSSYEQYF. CDR3 in DNA: TGTGCCAGCAGCCGAGAGGCGCAATCGTCCTACGAGCAGTACTTC.

The CDR3 loop is CASSLVGGPGNGYTF. The CDR3 DNA is TGTGCCAGCAGCTTAGTTGGGGGCCCTGGGAATGGCTACACCTTC. The V gene is TRBV7-9, the J gene TRBJ1-2, with D perhaps matching TRBD1 (6 bases). V was pared by 1 base and J by 6 bases, with 15 bases between. Germline V gene sequence: CDR1 SEHNR, CDR2 FQNEAQ (reference sequence). The CDR3 totals 15 residues. Looking up the rest from reference TRBV7-9 and TRBJ1-2 gives the full variable domain: DTGVSQNPRHKITKRGQNVTFRCDPISEHNRLYWYRQTLGQGPEFLTYFQNEAQLEKSRLLSDRFSAERPKGSFSTLEIQRTEQGDSAMYLCASSLVGGPGNGYTFGSGTRLTVV.

This chain uses TRBV2 with TRBJ1-5; D may be TRBD1 (5 bases). V lost 6 bases, J lost 6 bases, and 9 bases lay in between. Germline assignment: CDR1 SNHLY and CDR2 FYNNEI. The CDR3 sequence is 12 residues long. CDR3 DNA sequence: TGTGCCAGCAGCAGGGTGACTCAGCCCCAGCATTTT. Its protein product is CASSRVTQPQHF.

The gene calls are TRBV30 and TRBJ1-1; TRBD1 agrees at 8 bases. Germline values: CDR1 GTSNPN, CDR2 SVGIG (reference sequence). J gave up 2 bases and V 7 bases, and 12 bases lay outside the gene matches. The CDR3 covers 15 residues. The CDR3 here is CASQGAGTENTEAFF. The DNA of the CDR3 is TGTGCCTCCCAGGGGGCGGGAACGGAAAACACTGAAGCTTTCTTT. Using reference TRBV30 and TRBJ1-1 for the parts outside the CDR3, the full variable domain is SQTIHQWPATLVQPVGSPLSLECTVEGTSNPNLYWYRQAAGRGLQLLFYSVGIGQISSEVPQNLSASRPQDRQFILSSKKLLLSDSGFYLCASQGAGTENTEAFFGQGTRLTVV.

CDR3 protein: CASSLGDRGPYEQYF. The CDR3 DNA is TGTGCCAGCAGCTTAGGTGACAGGGGCCCGTACGAGCAGTACTTC. The V gene is TRBV11-1, the J gene TRBJ2-7; 8 bases align to TRBD1. J was trimmed by 4 bases and V by 1 base; bases with no gene match: 6. CDR3 length: 15 residues. Germline V CDR1 and CDR2: SGHAT, FQDESV (reference sequence).

This chain links TRBV30 with TRBJ1-5; 7 bases fit TRBD1. V was pared by 2 bases and J by 6 bases, with 4 bases of the junction left unmatched. Germline CDR1 is GTSNPN and CDR2 is SVGIG (reference sequence). The CDR3 length is 13 residues. In DNA form, the CDR3 reads TGTGCCTGGAGTCCTACAGGGGTTCAGCCCCAGCATTTT. Its translation is CAWSPTGVQPQHF.

The chain couples TRBV19 to TRBJ1-5, with D perhaps TRBD1 (5 bases). Germline CDR1 is LNHDA and CDR2 is SQIVND (reference sequence). The germline V and J ends were trimmed by 9 bases and 3 bases, with 15 bases remaining between them. This CDR3 is built from 14 residues. CDR3 protein: CASSGGKANQPQHF. The CDR3 region has the DNA TGTGCCAGCTCCGGGGGGAAGGCCAATCAGCCCCAGCATTTT. Looking up the rest from reference TRBV19 and TRBJ1-5 gives the full variable domain: DGGITQSPKYLFRKEGQNVTLSCEQNLNHDAMYWYRQDPGQGLRLIYYSQIVNDFQKGDIAEGYSVSREKKESFPLTVTSAQKNPTAFYLCASSGGKANQPQHFGDGTRLSIL.

The gene calls are TRBV6-5 and TRBJ1-5, with TRBD1 as a possible D gene (6 bases). V lost 6 bases and J 0 bases, leaving 12 bases between the germline ends. The length of the CDR3 is 15 residues. Germline CDR1 and CDR2: MNHEY and SVGAGI. CDR3 coding DNA: TGTGCCAGCAGCCCCGGGGGCTATAGCAATCAGCCCCAGCATTTT. This sequence encodes CASSPGGYSNQPQHF.

The chain has TRBV12-5 and TRBJ2-3; no reliable D call. This CDR3 spans 12 amino acids. CDR1 is LGHNT, CDR2 FRNRAP, per germline. V was shortened by 3 bases and J by 3 bases, with 4 bases between the two germline ends. CDR3: CASGLRTDTQYF. CDR3 coding DNA: TGTGCTAGTGGTTTAAGGACAGATACGCAGTATTTT.

In the case of this clone: The same CDR3 is also encoded by other DNA sequences in this sample. The V gene is TRBV7-2, the J gene TRBJ1-2; D unclear. The CDR3 is made up of 13 amino acids. Germline CDR1 is SGHTA and CDR2 is FQGNSA. V was pared by 1 base and J by 7 bases, with 10 bases between. This CDR3 reads CASSLGGTAGYTF. DNA for the CDR3: TGTGCCAGCAGCTTAGGGGGTACGGCTGGCTACACCTTC. The whole variable domain, remainder taken from reference TRBV7-2 and TRBJ1-2, is GAGVSQSPSNKVTEKGKDVELRCDPISGHTALYWYRQSLGQGLEFLIYFQGNSAPDKSGLPSDRFSAERTGGSVSTLTIQRTQQEDSAVYLCASSLGGTAGYTFGSGTRLTVV.

To note about this clone: Other DNA sequences in the same sample also yield this CDR3. The V and J genes are TRBV5-8 and TRBJ1-5; D is undetermined. Trimming took 4 bases from V and 1 from J, leaving 6 bases between them. The CDR3 length is 13 residues. From germline, CDR1 is SGHTS and CDR2 YDEGEE. CDR3 residues: CASSLDSNQPQHF. CDR3 nucleotide sequence: TGTGCCAGCAGCCTGGACAGCAATCAGCCCCAGCATTTT.

The J gene is TRBJ2-1, the V gene TRBV5-1; TRBD2 aligns across 14 bases. Germline CDR1 and CDR2: SGHRS and YFSETQ. CDR3 length: 17 residues. V was pared by 3 bases and J by 6 bases, with 8 bases of the junction left unmatched. CDR3 coding DNA: TGCGCCAGCAGCTCCAACCCGACTAGCGGGGGGGCCAATGAGCAGTTCTTC. Protein: CASSSNPTSGGANEQFF.

The chain links TRBV7-8 to TRBJ1-2; D remains unclear. CDR3 length: 12 residues. CDR1 is SGHVS, CDR2 FQNEAQ, per germline. Trimming removed 5 bases at V and 4 bases at J, with 8 bases between. The CDR3 loop reads CASSPQAYGYTF. CDR3 nucleotides: TGTGCCAGCAGCCCCCAAGCCTATGGCTACACCTTC.

V gene TRBV5-1 combines with J gene TRBJ1-5; D is possibly TRBD1 (6 bases). This CDR3 is 15 amino acids long. Germline-derived CDR1 and CDR2 are SGHRS and YFSETQ. The germline V and J ends were trimmed by 4 bases and 1 base, with 12 bases remaining between them. The CDR3 reads CASSPNTGSNQPQHF. The DNA for the CDR3 is TGCGCCAGCAGCCCCAACACAGGGAGCAATCAGCCCCAGCATTTT.

This clone came up once. The chain combines TRBV6-5 with TRBJ2-1; maybe TRBD1 (5 bases). CDR1 and CDR2 (germline): MNHEY, SVGAGI. This CDR3 has 14 residues. V dropped 6 bases and J dropped 3 bases, with 12 bases sitting between them. CDR3 region: CASRPGQHYNEQFF. Written as DNA, the CDR3 is TGTGCCAGCAGACCCGGACAACACTACAATGAGCAGTTCTTC.

The V call is TRBV19, the J call TRBJ2-1, with 12 bases aligning to TRBD1. The CDR3 sequence is 12 residues long. The germline V gene has CDR1 LNHDA and CDR2 SQIVND (reference sequence). Unmatched junction bases numbered 4, after V lost 4 bases and J lost 15 bases. CDR3 region: CASSTGTGGMFF. The CDR3 DNA reads TGTGCCAGTAGTACCGGGACAGGGGGCATGTTCTTC.

V usage is TRBV12-3 or TRBV12-4 and J usage is TRBJ2-1, with 7 bases fitting TRBD2. After removal of 6 bases from V and 8 bases from J, the junction contained 7 bases not matched to a gene. The CDR3 is 13 residues long. CDR3 nucleotides: TGTGCCAGCAGCCAAAGCGGGGTCCATGAGCAGTTCTTC. Its protein is CASSQSGVHEQFF.

This clone was found once. This sequence joins TRBV3-1 (or the pseudogene TRBV3-2) and TRBJ2-2; D call uncertain. V shed 2 bases and J shed 6 bases, with 4 bases lying between them. Germline CDR1 reads LGHDT; CDR2 reads YNNKEL (reference sequence). This CDR3 contains 12 residues. The CDR3 spells CASSQRAGELFF. The CDR3 DNA is TGTGCCAGCAGCCAACGAGCCGGGGAGCTGTTTTTT.

The chain recombines TRBV4-1 with TRBJ1-2, with TRBD1 as a possible D gene (6 bases). The CDR3 loop spans 15 amino acids. V was shortened by 0 bases and J by 7 bases, with 15 bases between the two germline ends. In germline, CDR1 is MGHRA, CDR2 YSYEKL. CDR3 bases: TGCGCCAGCAGCCAAGAGGGTGGGGGGCAAGGTGGCTACACCTTC. The encoded protein is CASSQEGGGQGGYTF.

The J gene is TRBJ1-1, the V gene TRBV30; no firm D call. V lost 4 bases to trimming and J lost 1 base, with 13 bases between them. Looked up from germline, CDR1 is GTSNPN and CDR2 is SVGIG (reference sequence). The CDR3 runs to 14 residues. The CDR3 nucleotides are TGTGCCTGGAAAACAGCCGGCCAGAACACTGAAGCTTTCTTT. Translating it yields CAWKTAGQNTEAFF.

The CDR3 bases are TGCGCCAGCAGCCAAGATGAAGACACCATATATTTT. It codes for CASSQDEDTIYF. V gene TRBV4-1 combines with J gene TRBJ1-3; D call uncertain. This CDR3 has 12 residues. V was shortened by 0 bases and J by 8 bases, with 5 bases between the two germline ends. Looked up from germline, CDR1 is MGHRA and CDR2 is YSYEKL.

The chain is built from TRBV11-3 and TRBJ1-1; D not certain. Trimming removed 3 bases from V and 10 bases from J, with 12 bases in between. CDR3 length equals 12 residues. The germline gives CDR1 SGHNT, CDR2 YENEEA. The CDR3: CASSFSTGGAFF. The CDR3 DNA follows: TGTGCCAGCAGCTTTAGTACGGGCGGAGCTTTCTTT.

This clone was counted between two and nine times. The rearrangement joins TRBV3-1 (or the pseudogene TRBV3-2) to TRBJ1-1; maybe TRBD1 (5 bases). The V gene lost 4 bases and the J gene lost 1 base, with 7 bases spanning the gap. The CDR3 totals 13 residues. Looked up from germline, CDR1 is LGHDT and CDR2 is YNNKEL (reference sequence). The CDR3 region is CASSLGGNTEAFF. The CDR3 DNA is TGTGCCAGCAGCCTGGGGGGGAACACTGAAGCTTTCTTT.

The chain couples TRBV6-6 to TRBJ1-5; D remains ambiguous. CDR1 is MNHNY and CDR2 is SVGAGI in the germline V gene (reference sequence). Trimming shortened V by 2 bases and J by 11 bases, and 10 bases separated the two germline ends. The CDR3 runs to 12 residues. CDR3 sequence: CASSYSTSSQHF. CDR3 DNA sequence: TGTGCCAGCAGTTACAGCACCTCGTCCCAGCATTTT.

The chain links TRBV6-6 to TRBJ1-2, with a weak D call TRBD1 (5 bases). The CDR3 loop spans 14 amino acids. Trimming took 5 bases from V and 5 from J, leaving 15 bases between them. Germline V gene sequence: CDR1 MNHNY, CDR2 SVGAGI (reference sequence). Written as DNA, the CDR3 is TGTGCCAGCAGTAGATCAGGGACCGCTTATGGCTACACCTTC. This encodes CASSRSGTAYGYTF.